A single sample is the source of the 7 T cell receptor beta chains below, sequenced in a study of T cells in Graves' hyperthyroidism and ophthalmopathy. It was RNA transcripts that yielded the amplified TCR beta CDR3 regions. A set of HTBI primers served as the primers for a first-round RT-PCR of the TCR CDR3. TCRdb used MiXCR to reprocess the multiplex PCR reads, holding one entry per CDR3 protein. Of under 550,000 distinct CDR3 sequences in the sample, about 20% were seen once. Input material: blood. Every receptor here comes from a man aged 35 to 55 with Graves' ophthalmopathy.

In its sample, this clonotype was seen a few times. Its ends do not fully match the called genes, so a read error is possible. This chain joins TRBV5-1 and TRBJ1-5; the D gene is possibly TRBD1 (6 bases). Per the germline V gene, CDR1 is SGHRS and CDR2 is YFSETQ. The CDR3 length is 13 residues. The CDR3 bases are TGTGCCAGCAGCCAGGGGCTTACTCAGCCCCAGCATTTT. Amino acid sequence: CASSQGLTQPQHF.

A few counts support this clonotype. The CDR3 sequence: CASSFLGGEQYF. The CDR3 DNA reads as TGTGCCAGCAGCTTTTTAGGAGGCGAGCAGTACTTC. This chain uses TRBV13 with TRBJ2-7; D is perhaps TRBD2 (5 bases). V was clipped by 3 bases and J by 6 bases, with 9 bases between them. Germline CDR1 reads PRHDT; CDR2 reads FYEKMQ (reference sequence). The CDR3 consists of 12 residues.

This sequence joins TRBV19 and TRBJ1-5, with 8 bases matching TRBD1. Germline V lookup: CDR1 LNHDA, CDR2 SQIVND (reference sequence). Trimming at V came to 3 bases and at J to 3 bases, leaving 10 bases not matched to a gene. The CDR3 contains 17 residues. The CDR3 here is CASSIRTGFSFNQPQHF. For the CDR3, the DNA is TGTGCCAGTAGTATCCGGACAGGGTTTAGTTTCAATCAGCCCCAGCATTTT.

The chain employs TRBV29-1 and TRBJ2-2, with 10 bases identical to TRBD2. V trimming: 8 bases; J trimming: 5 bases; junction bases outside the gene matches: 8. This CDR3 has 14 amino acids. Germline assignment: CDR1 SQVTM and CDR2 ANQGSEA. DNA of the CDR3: TGCAGCTTTTCTAGCGGGAGTCGTACCGGGGAGCTGTTTTTT. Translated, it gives CSFSSGSRTGELFF.

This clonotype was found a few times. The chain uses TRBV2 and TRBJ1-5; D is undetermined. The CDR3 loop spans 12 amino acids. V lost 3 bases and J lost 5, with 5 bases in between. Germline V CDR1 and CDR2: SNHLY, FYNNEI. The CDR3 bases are TGTGCCAGCAGTGATGGAGATCAGCCCCAGCATTTT. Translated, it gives CASSDGDQPQHF.

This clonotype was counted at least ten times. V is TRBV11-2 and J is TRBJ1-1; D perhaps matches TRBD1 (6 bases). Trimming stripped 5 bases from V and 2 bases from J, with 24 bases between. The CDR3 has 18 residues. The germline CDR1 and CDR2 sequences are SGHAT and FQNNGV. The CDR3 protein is CASSARHPGHLGNTEAFF. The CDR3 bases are TGTGCCAGCAGCGCCCGGCACCCGGGACATCTCGGCAACACTGAAGCTTTCTTT.

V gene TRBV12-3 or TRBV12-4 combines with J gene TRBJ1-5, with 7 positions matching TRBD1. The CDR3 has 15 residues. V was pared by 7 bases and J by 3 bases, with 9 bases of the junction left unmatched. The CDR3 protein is CASTVTGSYNQPQHF. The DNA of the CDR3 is TGTGCCAGCACCGTGACAGGGAGTTACAATCAGCCCCAGCATTTT.